Below, one TCR beta chain is given with its context. This clonotype was seen ten or more times. The antigen it recognizes is unknown. No much larger clonotype is one base removed from it; base qualities were not supplied. The sample was run on an Illumina HiSeq 2500. TCR beta libraries were prepared by quantitative 5'-RACE with molecular barcodes. The paper's processing steps were these. A new computational method, built on a probabilistic model of VDJ rearrangement, was used to identify disease-linked TCR variants. Through fastp at Q25 and MiXCR, TCRdb rebuilt clones from the public reads, retaining in-frame beta chains. All rows with the same CDR3 protein become a single entry with the most common DNA and genes. The V and J calls reflect TCRdb's pipeline rather than the authors' work. Present in this sample are around 27,000 distinct CDR3 sequences, 2% to 3% of which were seen just once. About 7.4% of the sample goes to the ten largest clones.

Between the V and J ends, shortened by 2 bases and 3 bases respectively, the junction contains 12 bases. There are 15 amino acids in the CDR3, from cysteine to phenylalanine inclusive. The DNA shown is the 45-base CDR3, in frame from base 1. The germline V gene sets CDR1 to SGDLS and CDR2 to YYNGEE. The record originates from a study of CD8 T cells in ankylosing spondylitis listed by TCRdb under 2017. Regarding the study in general: The study set out to find disease-linked TCR variants by profiling T cell receptor beta repertoires in ankylosing spondylitis patients and healthy donors. In total, the full study cohort was made up of some 110 healthy donors and approximately 27 ankylosing spondylitis patients. Peripheral blood samples were taken, and synovial fluid was additionally collected from ankylosing spondylitis patients. Here is what the overall study found, with its caveats: Significant enrichment of the disease-linked clones was reported in matched synovial fluid samples from ankylosing spondylitis patients. Blood from ankylosing spondylitis patients appeared to be characterized by a TCR beta motif made up of several highly homologous amino acid variants. Some TCR beta motif variants had previously been reported in synovial fluid and blood of reactive arthritis patients, which suggested common disease-initiation mechanisms. The disease-linked clones had a CD8+ phenotype and were found at relatively low frequencies in peripheral blood.

The TCR originated in a female donor with ankylosing spondylitis or in good health (not recorded which). Sequencing was done on a sample of blood, either unsorted or a sorted T cell fraction (not recorded which). The chain joins TRBV9 to TRBJ2-1; no D gene is confidently identified. The CDR3 protein sequence reads: CASSVNTAFYNEQFF. At the DNA level, the sequence is TGTGCCAGCAGCGTTAACACAGCATTCTACAATGAGCAGTTCTTC.